The next 4 T cell receptor beta chains were all read from a single sample in a study of T-cell reconstitution after alpha-beta-depleted transplantation in children. Preparation of the TCRbeta library was carried out with unique molecular identifiers. TCRdb used MiXCR to reprocess the PCR reads, holding one entry per CDR3 protein. The sample carries a few hundred thousand distinct CDR3 sequences, over 10% recorded once. Specimen: PBMCs, mostly from graft donor cells, collected 360 days after TCRalphabeta/CD19-depleted stem cell transplant. These receptors all come from a male patient aged 5 to 17 who had a stem cell transplant for acute myeloid leukemia, so the T cells may come from the graft donor.

This clonotype was seen a few times. This sequence joins TRBV3-1 and TRBJ2-1; 13 nucleotides line up with TRBD2. The CDR3 has 16 amino acids. J was trimmed by 8 bases and V by 5 bases; bases with no gene match: 9. Per the germline V gene, CDR1 is LGHDT and CDR2 is YNNKEL (reference sequence). The CDR3 loop is CASSSAGTSGNYEQFF. DNA for the CDR3: TGTGCCAGCAGCTCGGCAGGGACTAGCGGGAACTATGAGCAGTTCTTC.

This clonotype was detected a few times. The chain has TRBV5-1 and TRBJ2-7; 9 bases are a match to TRBD2. The CDR3 is 16 residues long. Germline lookup yields CDR1 SGHRS and CDR2 YFSETQ. Germline trimming cut 0 bases from V and 2 bases from J; bases unmatched to any gene: 6. The CDR3 sequence is CASSLGLLAGAYEQYF. CDR3 DNA sequence: TGCGCCAGCAGCTTGGGTTTACTAGCGGGTGCCTACGAGCAGTACTTC.

This sequence joins TRBV20-1 and TRBJ2-1; 7 bases align to TRBD2. CDR1 and CDR2 (germline): DFQATT, SNEGSKA (reference sequence). Trimming took 0 bases from V and 3 from J; bases not matched to a gene: 8. This CDR3 is built from 16 residues. The CDR3 is CSARDHGTNFYNEQFF. CDR3 DNA sequence: TGCAGTGCTAGAGATCACGGGACTAATTTCTACAATGAGCAGTTCTTC.

The J gene is TRBJ2-5, the V gene TRBV4-2; 14 positions match TRBD2. J was trimmed by 5 bases and V by 4 bases; bases with no gene match: 9. The CDR3 totals 17 residues. Germline assignment: CDR1 LGHNA and CDR2 YNFKEQ. The CDR3 reads CASSLPGLAGVEETQYF. DNA of the CDR3: TGTGCCAGCAGCCTTCCGGGACTAGCGGGAGTAGAGGAGACCCAGTACTTC.